This T cell receptor beta chain was sequenced for a study of CD8 T cells in Susac syndrome. General observations from the study: The TCR sequencing and HLA analysis in the study involved a relatively small number of individuals, as the study acknowledged. CD4+ T cell repertoires in Susac syndrome lacked clonal expansion.

A remark on this clonotype: The target antigen is unknown.

TCR beta sequencing was performed on blood CD8+ and CD4+ T cells. Deletions cut 0 bases from V and 4 bases from J, with 15 bases between. CDR1 and CDR2 (germline): LGHNA, YNFKEQ. There are 16 residues in the CDR3. cDNA came from about 0.51 to 1 ug RNA primed by random hexamers. MiXCR, applied by TCRdb to the immunoSEQ multiplex PCR reads, yields one record per CDR3 protein. The sample has about 180,000 distinct CDR3 sequences, about 94% seen once. The sequenced sample was CD4+ T cells from PBMCs. The chain recombines TRBV4-2 with TRBJ1-1, with D perhaps matching TRBD1 (5 bases). The sequence was collected from a human donor with Susac syndrome. The CDR3 DNA sequence: TGTGCCAGCAGCCAAGATGAAGGGGACGGTAGCACTGAAGCTTTCTTT. It encodes CASSQDEGDGSTEAFF.